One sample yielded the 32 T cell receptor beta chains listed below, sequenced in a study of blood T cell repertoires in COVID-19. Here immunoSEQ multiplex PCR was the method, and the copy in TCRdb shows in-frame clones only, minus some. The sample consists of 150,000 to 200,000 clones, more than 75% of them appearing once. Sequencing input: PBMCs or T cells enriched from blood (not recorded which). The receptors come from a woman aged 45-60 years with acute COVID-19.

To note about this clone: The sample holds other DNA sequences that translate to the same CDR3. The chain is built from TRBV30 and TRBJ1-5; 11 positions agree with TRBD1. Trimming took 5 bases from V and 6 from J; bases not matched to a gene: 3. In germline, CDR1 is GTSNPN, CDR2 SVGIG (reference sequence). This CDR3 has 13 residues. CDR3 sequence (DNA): TGTGCCTGGTCGGGACAGGGGGGTCAGCCCCAGCATTTT. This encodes CAWSGQGGQPQHF.

The CDR3 DNA sequence: TGTGCCAGCGGAGATATCAGGGGATACGAGCAGTACGTC. It encodes CASGDIRGYEQYV. This rearrangement joins TRBV6-5 to TRBJ2-7, with D possibly TRBD1 on 6 matching bases. CDR3 length: 13 residues. In germline, CDR1 is MNHEY, CDR2 SVGAGI. Deletions cut 8 bases from V and 4 bases from J, with 15 bases between.

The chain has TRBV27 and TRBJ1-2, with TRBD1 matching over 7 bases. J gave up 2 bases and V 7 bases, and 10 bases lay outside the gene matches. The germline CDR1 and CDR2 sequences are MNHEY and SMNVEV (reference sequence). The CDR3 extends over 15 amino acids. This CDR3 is CASTSRSGGNYGYTF. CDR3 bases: TGTGCCAGCACCTCCCGGTCAGGGGGGAACTATGGCTACACCTTC.

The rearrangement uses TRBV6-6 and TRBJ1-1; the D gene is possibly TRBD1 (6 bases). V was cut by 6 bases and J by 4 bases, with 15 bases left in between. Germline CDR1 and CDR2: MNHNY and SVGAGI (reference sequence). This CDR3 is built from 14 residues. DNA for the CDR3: TGTGCCAGCAGCCGACAGGAGGGTACCACTGAAGCTTTCTTT. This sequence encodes CASSRQEGTTEAFF.

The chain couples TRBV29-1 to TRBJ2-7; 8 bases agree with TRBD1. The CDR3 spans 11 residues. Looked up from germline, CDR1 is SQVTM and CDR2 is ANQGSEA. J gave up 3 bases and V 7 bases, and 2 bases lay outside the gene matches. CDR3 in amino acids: CSAGQGYEQYV. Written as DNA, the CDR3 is TGCAGCGCAGGACAGGGCTACGAGCAGTACGTC.

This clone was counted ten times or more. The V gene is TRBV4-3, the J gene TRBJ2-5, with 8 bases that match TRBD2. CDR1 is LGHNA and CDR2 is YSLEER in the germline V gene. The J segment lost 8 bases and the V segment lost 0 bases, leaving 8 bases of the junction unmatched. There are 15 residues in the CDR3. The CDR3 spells CASSQDDGGAFTQYF. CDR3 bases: TGCGCCAGCAGCCAAGATGACGGGGGGGCCTTCACCCAGTACTTC.

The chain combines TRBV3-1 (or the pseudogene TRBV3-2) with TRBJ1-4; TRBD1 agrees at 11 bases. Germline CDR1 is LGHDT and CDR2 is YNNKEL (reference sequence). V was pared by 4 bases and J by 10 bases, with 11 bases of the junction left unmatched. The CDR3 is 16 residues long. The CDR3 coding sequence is TGTGCCAGCAGCCTAGACTCAGGGACAGGGGGAGGAAAACTGTTTTTT. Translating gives CASSLDSGTGGGKLFF.

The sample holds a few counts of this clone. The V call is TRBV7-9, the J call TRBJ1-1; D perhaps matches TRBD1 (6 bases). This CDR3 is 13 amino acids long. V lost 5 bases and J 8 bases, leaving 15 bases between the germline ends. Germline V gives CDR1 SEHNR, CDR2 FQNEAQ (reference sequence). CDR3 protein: CASSNPRQAEAFF. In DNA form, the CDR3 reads TGTGCCAGCAGCAACCCTCGACAGGCGGAAGCTTTCTTT.

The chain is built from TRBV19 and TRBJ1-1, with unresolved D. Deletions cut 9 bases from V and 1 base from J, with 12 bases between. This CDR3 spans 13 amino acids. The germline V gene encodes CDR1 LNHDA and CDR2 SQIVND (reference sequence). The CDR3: CASPLRPNTEAFF. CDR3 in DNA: TGTGCCAGCCCCTTGAGGCCGAACACTGAAGCTTTCTTT.

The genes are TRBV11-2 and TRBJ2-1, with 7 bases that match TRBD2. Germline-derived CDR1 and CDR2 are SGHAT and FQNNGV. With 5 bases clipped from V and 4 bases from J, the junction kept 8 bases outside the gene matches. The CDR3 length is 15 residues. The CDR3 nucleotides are TGTGCCAGCAGCCCTTTGGGGGGGAAATACAATGAGCAGTTCTTC. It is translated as CASSPLGGKYNEQFF.

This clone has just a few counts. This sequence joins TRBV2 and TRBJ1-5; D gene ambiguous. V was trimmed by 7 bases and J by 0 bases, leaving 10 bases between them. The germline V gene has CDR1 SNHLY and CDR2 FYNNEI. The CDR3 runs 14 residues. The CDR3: CASKESISNQPQHF. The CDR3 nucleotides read TGTGCCAGCAAGGAGTCTATTAGCAATCAGCCCCAGCATTTT.

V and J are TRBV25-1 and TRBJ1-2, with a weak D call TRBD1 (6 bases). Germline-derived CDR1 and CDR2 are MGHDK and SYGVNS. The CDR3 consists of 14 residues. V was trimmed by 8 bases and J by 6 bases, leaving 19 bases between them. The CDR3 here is CASLAAGGGNGYTF. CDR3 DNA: TGTGCCAGCCTCGCCGCGGGGGGGGGCAATGGCTACACCTTC.

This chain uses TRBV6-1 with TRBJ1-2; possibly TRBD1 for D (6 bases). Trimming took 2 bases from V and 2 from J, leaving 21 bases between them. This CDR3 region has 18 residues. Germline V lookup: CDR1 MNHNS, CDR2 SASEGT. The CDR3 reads CASSEFHGQSSRNYGYTF. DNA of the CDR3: TGTGCCAGCAGTGAATTTCATGGACAGTCCTCAAGAAACTATGGCTACACCTTC.

The CDR3 DNA is TGTGCCAGCAGCCAAGACAGGGGCGGGGGAGGAAAGACCCAGTACTTC. As protein: CASSQDRGGGGKTQYF. The chain employs TRBV3-1 (or the pseudogene TRBV3-2) and TRBJ2-5; D might be TRBD2 (7 bases). Germline lookup yields CDR1 LGHDT and CDR2 YNNKEL (reference sequence). V was shortened by 0 bases and J by 6 bases, with 17 bases between the two germline ends. This CDR3 comprises 16 residues.

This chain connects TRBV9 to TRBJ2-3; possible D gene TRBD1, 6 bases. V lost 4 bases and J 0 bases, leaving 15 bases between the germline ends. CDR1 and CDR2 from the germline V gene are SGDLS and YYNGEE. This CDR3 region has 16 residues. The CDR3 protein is CASSSPNRASTDTQYF. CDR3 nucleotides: TGTGCCAGCAGCTCCCCGAACAGGGCTAGCACAGATACGCAGTATTTT.

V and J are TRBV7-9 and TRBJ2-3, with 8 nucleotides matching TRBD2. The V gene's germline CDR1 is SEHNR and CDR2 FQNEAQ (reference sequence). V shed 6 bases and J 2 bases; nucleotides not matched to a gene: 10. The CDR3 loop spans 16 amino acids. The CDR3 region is CASRAQSGGPTDTQYF. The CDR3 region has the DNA TGTGCCAGCAGGGCCCAAAGCGGGGGCCCCACAGATACGCAGTATTTT.

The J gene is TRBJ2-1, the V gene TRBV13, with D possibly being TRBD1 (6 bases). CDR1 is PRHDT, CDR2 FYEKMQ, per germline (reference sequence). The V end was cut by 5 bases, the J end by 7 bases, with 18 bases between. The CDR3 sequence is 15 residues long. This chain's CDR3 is CASSDEVGALNEQFF. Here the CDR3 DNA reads TGTGCCAGCAGCGACGAGGTGGGGGCGCTTAATGAGCAGTTCTTC.

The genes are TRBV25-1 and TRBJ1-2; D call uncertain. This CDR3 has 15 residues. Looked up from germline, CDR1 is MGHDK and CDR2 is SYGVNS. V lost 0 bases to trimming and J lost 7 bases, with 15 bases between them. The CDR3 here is CASSEYETPGGGYTF. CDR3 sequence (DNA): TGTGCCAGCAGTGAATATGAAACCCCGGGTGGTGGCTACACCTTC.

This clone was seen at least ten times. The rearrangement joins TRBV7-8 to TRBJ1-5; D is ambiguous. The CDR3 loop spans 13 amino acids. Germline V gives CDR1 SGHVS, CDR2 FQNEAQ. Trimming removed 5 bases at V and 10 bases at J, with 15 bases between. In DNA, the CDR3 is TGTGCCAGCAGCCAGTCAAGCCAGGCCCCCCAGCATTTT. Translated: CASSQSSQAPQHF.

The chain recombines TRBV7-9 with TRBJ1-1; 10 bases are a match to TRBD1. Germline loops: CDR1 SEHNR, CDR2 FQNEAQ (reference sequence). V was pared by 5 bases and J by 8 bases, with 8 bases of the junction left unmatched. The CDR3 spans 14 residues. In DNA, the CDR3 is TGTGCCAGCAGCCGGACAGGGGGAAGGGACGAAGCTTTCTTT. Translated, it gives CASSRTGGRDEAFF.

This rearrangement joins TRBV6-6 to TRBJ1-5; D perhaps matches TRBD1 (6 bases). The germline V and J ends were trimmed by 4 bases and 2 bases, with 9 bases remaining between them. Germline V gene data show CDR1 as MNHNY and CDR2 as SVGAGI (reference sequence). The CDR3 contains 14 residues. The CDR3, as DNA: TGTGCCAGCAGTTCCAGACAGGGCAATCAGCCCCAGCATTTT. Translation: CASSSRQGNQPQHF.

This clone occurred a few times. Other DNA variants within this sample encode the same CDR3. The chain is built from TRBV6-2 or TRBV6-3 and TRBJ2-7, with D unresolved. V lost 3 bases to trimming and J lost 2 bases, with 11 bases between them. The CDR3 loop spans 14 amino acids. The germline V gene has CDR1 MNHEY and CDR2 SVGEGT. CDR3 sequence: CASSYTVRPYEQYV. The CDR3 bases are TGTGCCAGCAGTTATACAGTTCGGCCCTACGAGCAGTACGTC.

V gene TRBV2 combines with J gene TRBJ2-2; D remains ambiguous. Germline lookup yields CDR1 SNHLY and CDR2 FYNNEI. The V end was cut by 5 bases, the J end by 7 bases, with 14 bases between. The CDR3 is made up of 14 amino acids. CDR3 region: CASSKGQDLGELFF. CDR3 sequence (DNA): TGTGCCAGCAGTAAAGGCCAGGATCTCGGGGAGCTGTTTTTT. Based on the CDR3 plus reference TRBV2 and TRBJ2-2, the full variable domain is EPEVTQTPSHQVTQMGQEVILRCVPISNHLYFYWYRQILGQKVEFLVSFYNNEISEKSEIFDDQFSVERPDGSNFTLKIRSTKLEDSAMYFCASSKGQDLGELFFGEGSRLTVL.

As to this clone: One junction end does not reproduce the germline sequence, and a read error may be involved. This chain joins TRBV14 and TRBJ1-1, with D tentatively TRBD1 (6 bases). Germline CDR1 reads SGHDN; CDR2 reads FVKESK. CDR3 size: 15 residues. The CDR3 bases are TGTGCCAGCAACCAATCCAGGGGAGAAGGCACTGAAGCTTTCTTT. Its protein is CASNQSRGEGTEAFF.

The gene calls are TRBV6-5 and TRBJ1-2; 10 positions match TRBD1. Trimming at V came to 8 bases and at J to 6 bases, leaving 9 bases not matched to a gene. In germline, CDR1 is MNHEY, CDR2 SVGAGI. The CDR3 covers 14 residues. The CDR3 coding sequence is TGTGCCAGCGGAACACGGACAGGGGGTAATGGCTACACCTTC. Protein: CASGTRTGGNGYTF.

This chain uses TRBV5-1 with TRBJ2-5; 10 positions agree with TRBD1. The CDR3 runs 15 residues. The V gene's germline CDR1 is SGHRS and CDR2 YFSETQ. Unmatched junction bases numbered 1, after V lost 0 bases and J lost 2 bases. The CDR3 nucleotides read TGCGCCAGCAGCTTGGGGGACAGGGGTCAAGAGACCCAGTACTTC. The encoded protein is CASSLGDRGQETQYF. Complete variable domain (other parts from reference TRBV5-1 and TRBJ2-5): KAGVTQTPRYLIKTRGQQVTLSCSPISGHRSVSWYQQTPGQGLQFLFEYFSETQRNKGNFPGRFSGRQFSNSRSEMNVSTLELGDSALYLCASSLGDRGQETQYFGPGTRLLVL.

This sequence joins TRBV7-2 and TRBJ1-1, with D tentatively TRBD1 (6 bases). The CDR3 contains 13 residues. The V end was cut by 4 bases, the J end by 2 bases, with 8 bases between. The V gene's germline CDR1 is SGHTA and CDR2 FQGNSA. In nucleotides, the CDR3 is TGTGCCAGCAGCTCGGACAGAAACACTGAAGCTTTCTTT. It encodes CASSSDRNTEAFF.

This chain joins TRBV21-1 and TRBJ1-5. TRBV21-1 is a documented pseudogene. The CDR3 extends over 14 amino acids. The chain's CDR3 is CASSSDRDNQPQHF. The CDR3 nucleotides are TGTGCCAGCAGCTCTGATCGGGACAATCAGCCCCAGCATTTT.

CDR3 nucleotides: TGTGCCATCAAGTCCAGGCAACTAGGAGCGAACACCGGGGAGCTGTTTTTT. Translating it yields CAIKSRQLGANTGELFF. The genes are TRBV10-3 and TRBJ2-2; TRBD2 might be the D (5 bases). CDR3 length: 17 amino acids. Germline V gives CDR1 ENHRY, CDR2 SYGVKD. The germline V and J ends were trimmed by 7 bases and 0 bases, with 18 bases remaining between them.

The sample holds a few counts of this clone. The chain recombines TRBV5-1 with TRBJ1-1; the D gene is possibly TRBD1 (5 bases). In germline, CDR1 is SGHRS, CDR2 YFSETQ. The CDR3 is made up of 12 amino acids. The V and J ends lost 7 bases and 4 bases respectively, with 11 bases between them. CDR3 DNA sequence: TGCGCCAGCCGATCCGGGGGCACTGAAGCTTTCTTT. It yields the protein CASRSGGTEAFF.

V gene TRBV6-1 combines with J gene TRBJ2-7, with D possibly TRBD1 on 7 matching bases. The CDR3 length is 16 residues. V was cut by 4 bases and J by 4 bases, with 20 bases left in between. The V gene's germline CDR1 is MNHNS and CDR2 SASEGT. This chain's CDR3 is CASSAGGQGVRYEQYV. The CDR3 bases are TGTGCCAGCAGTGCCGGGGGCCAGGGGGTAAGGTACGAGCAGTACGTC.

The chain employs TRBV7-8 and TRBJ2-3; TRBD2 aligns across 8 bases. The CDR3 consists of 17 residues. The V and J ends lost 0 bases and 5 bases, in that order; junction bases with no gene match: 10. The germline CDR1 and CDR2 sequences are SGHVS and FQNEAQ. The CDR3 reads CASSLAVGRGVIDTQYF. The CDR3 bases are TGTGCCAGCAGCTTAGCCGTCGGGCGGGGGGTAATAGATACGCAGTATTTT.